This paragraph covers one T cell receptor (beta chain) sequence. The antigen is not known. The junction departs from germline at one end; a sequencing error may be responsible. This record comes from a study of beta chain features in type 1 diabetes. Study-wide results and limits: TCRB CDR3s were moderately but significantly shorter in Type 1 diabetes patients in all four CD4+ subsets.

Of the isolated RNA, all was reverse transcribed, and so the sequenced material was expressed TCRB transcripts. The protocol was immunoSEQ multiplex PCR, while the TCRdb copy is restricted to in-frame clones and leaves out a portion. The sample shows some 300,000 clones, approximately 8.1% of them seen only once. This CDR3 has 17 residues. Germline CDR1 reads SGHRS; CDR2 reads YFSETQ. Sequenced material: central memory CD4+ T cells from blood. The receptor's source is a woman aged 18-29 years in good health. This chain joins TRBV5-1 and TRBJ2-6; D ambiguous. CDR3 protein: CASNLVGLPSGANVLTF. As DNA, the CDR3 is TGCGCCAGCAACTTGGTCGGCCTGCCCTCTGGGGCCAACGTCCTGACTTTC.